This T cell receptor (beta chain) stems from a study of Graves' ophthalmopathy and Graves' hyperthyroidism. Per the germline V gene, CDR1 is SGHDT and CDR2 is YYEEEE. The CDR3 contains 14 residues. V was shortened by 4 bases and J by 5 bases, with 15 bases between the two germline ends. With regard to this clonotype: Its antigen is still unknown.

Orbital computed tomography, thyroid ultrasound, TRAb, serum thyroxine and clinical symptoms formed the basis of diagnosis. The authors isolated PBMCs from about 10 ml of fresh peripheral blood. Amplifying from RNA transcripts, the study obtained TCR beta CDR3 regions. RT-PCR with HTBI primers came first, then second-round multiplex PCR. A single record per CDR3 protein comes from TCRdb applying MiXCR to the multiplex PCR reads. This table has some 250,000 distinct CDR3 sequences, around 45% appearing once. General study results and limits: At about 69% sensitivity and over 72% specificity, the model predicted progression of the ophthalmopathy. Most clonotypes expanded in thyroid above 0.001 frequency were present in blood too.

Material for sequencing was peripheral blood. V usage is TRBV5-6 and J usage is TRBJ1-2, with D maybe TRBD1 (6 bases). This sequence originates from an adult man with Graves' ophthalmopathy. CDR3: CASSLPGQLYGYTF. CDR3 coding DNA: TGTGCCAGCAGCCTCCCGGGACAACTATATGGCTACACCTTC.